This T cell receptor (beta chain) was identified in a study of T cells after yellow fever vaccination (dated 2019 in TCRdb). Context from the whole study: The SMART-Seq v4 Ultra Low Input RNA kit was used to prepare libraries from fractions with low cell numbers. To track T-cell clones before and after primary and booster YFV17D yellow fever vaccination, bulk TCR alpha and beta repertoires were sequenced longitudinally. Two healthy male donors, one aged 18 to 30 and one aged 30 to 40 years, made up the cohort. Bulk PBMC replicates and cell subsets were isolated from blood drawn at multiple timepoints before and after both primary and secondary immunization.

The cysteine opens and the phenylalanine closes a CDR3 of 15 amino acids. The sequence is cut down to CDR3 DNA, 45 bases in frame from base 1. CDR1 LGHNA and CDR2 YNFKEQ were looked up in the germline V gene. TCRdb names Illumina NovaSeq 6000 as the instrument used. Synthesis of TCR cDNA relied on 5'RACE template switching, a step that introduced a universal primer site along with unique molecular identifiers. Priming of cDNA synthesis was performed from both the TCR alpha and TCR beta constant segments. Two PCR steps were used to amplify libraries, with sample barcodes and sequencing adapters being added in the second step. Libraries were sequenced on Illumina HiSeq 2500 (2x100 bp) or NovaSeq (2x150 bp). The source study handled its data this way. MIGEC was used to demultiplex reads and collapse the reads into UMI consensus sequences, and MiXCR was used for V(D)J alignment. Clonotypes responding to the vaccine were identified with edgeR on replicate PBMC samples, with the criteria of FDR below 0.01 and a log2 fold change above 5 up to day 15. Bulk clonotypes were assigned CD4 or CD8 identity according to which sequenced CD4 or CD8 repertoire held them at higher abundance. TCRdb reran the public reads through fastp at Q25 and MiXCR, keeping productive beta chains. Each CDR3 protein gets just one entry, which takes the most common genes and DNA from the rows behind it. The V and J calls reflect TCRdb's pipeline rather than the authors' work. This sample gives about 340,000 distinct CDR3 sequences in total; under 15% of them show up just once. 2.5% to 3.5% of the sample rests with the top ten.

In light of the paper, this sample's treatment or condition label describes: live attenuated yellow fever vaccine strain. PBMCs were isolated from peripheral blood using a standard Ficoll-Paque protocol. Dynabeads CD4 and CD8 positive selection kits were used to isolate CD4 and CD8 T-cell fractions. TriZol was used to extract RNA from bulk PBMCs, from CD4 and CD8 fractions, and from dextramer-positive and dextramer-negative fractions. The full study reports these points: After the booster, most clones that had expanded after primary vaccination were detected again (about 95% of CD4 and around nine tenths of CD8), suggesting broad maintenance of memory. Computational filtering was needed because FACS-sorted repertoires could contain abundant contaminating clonotypes from the bulk population. A small share of clonotypes was detected in both CD4 and CD8 compartments, with the overlap likely arising from convergent recombination. The secondary T-cell response was weaker than the primary response but faster, peaking on day 5 instead of day 15. Because only two donors were included in the study, the extent to which the findings can be generalized is limited.

To note about this clonotype: The specificity of this receptor is unknown. This could be a read error, since a much larger clone is one nucleotide away.

This receptor chain uses TRBV4-2 and TRBJ2-6; TRBD1 is perhaps the D gene, given 5 matching bases. Sequencing was performed on CD4+ T cells sorted from PBMCs, taken 15 days after the yellow fever booster vaccination. The TCR originated in a man aged 18-30 years who received the YFV17D yellow fever vaccine. The CDR3 protein is CASSQAGSGADVLTF. The sequenced DNA: TGTGCCAGCAGCCAAGCAGGCTCTGGGGCCGACGTCCTGACTTTC.